The entry below describes one T cell receptor beta chain. The sample is drawn from a study of control samples from healthy donors and cancer patients. Germline CDR1 SGHRS, CDR2 YFSETQ. The CDR3 contains 15 residues. Trimming shortened V by 5 bases and J by 3 bases, and 14 bases separated the two germline ends. TCRdb's table, derived via immunoSEQ multiplex PCR, lists solely in-frame clones and lacks some. The sample has about 60,000 clones, roughly 90% seen once. The sample taken for sequencing was PBMCs. The sequence came from a man between 40 and 49 years old with colorectal cancer. The chain has TRBV5-1 and TRBJ2-2; D might be TRBD1 (6 bases). CDR3 nucleotide sequence: TGCGCCAGCAGGACAGGAGTCCTCTACACCGGGGAGCTGTTTTTT. Protein sequence: CASRTGVLYTGELFF.